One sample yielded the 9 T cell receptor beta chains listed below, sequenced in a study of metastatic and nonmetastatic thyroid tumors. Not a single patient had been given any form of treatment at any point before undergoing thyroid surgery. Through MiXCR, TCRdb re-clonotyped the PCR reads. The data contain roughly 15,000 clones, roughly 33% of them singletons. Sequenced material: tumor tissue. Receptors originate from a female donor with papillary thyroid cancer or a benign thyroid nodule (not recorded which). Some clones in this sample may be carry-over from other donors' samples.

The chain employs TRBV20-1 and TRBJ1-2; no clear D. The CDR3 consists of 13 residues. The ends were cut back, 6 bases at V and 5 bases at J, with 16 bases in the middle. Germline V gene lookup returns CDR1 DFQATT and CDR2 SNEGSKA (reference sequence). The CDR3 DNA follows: TGCAGTGCCACTGTTGGATCAGGATATGGCTACACCTTC. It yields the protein CSATVGSGYGYTF.

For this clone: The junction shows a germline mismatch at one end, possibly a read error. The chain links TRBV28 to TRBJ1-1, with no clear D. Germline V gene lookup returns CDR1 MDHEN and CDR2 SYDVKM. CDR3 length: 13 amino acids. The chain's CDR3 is CASSFIRSREAFF. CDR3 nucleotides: TGTGCCAGTAGTTTTATCAGATCCCGAGAAGCTTTCTTT.

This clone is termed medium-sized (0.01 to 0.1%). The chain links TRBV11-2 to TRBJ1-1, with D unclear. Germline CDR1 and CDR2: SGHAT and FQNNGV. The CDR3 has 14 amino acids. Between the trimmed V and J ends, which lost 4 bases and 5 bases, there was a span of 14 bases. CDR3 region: CASSYDLRMTEAFF. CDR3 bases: TGTGCCAGCAGCTACGACCTAAGGATGACTGAAGCTTTCTTT.

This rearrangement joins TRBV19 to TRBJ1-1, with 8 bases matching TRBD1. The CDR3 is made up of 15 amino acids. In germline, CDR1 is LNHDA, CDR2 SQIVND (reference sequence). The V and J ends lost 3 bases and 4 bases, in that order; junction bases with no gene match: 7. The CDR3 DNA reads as TGTGCCAGTAGTATCCGACAGGGGCTTGTCACTGAAGCTTTCTTT. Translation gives CASSIRQGLVTEAFF.

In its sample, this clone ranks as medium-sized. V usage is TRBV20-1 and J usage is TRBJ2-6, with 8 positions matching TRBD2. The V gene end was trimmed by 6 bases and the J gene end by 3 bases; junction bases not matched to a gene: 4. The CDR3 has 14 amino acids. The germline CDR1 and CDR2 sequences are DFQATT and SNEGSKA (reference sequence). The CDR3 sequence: CSAESGSGANVLTF. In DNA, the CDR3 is TGCAGTGCCGAAAGCGGGAGTGGGGCCAACGTCCTGACTTTC.

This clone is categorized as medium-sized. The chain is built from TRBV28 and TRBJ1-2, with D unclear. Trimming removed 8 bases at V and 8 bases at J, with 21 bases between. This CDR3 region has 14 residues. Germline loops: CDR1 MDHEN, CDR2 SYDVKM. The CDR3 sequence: CASGKDDGLKGYTF. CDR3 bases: TGTGCCAGCGGGAAAGATGACGGACTCAAGGGCTACACCTTC.

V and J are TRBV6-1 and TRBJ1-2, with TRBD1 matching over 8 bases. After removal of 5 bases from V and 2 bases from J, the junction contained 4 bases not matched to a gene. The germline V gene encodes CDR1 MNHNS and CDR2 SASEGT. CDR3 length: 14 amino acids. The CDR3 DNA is TGTGCCAGCAGTAGGGACAGGATCAACTATGGCTACACCTTC. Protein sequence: CASSRDRINYGYTF.

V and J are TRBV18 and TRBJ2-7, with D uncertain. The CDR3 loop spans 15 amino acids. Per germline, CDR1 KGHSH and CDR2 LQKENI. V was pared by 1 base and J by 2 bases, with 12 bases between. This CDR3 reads CASSPRAGIPYEQYF. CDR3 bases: TGTGCCAGCTCACCACGGGCTGGGATCCCCTACGAGCAGTACTTC.

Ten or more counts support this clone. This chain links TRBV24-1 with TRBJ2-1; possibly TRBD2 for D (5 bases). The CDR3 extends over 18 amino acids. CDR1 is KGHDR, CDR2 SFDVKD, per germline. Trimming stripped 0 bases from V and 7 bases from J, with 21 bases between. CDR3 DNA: TGTGCCACCAGTGATTTGCCTGGAGGTCCTGACCGTATGAATGAGCAGTTCTTC. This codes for CATSDLPGGPDRMNEQFF.